A single sample gave rise to the 5 T cell receptor beta chains below, sequenced in a study of blood T cell repertoires in COVID-19. Measured with immunoSEQ multiplex PCR; TCRdb has only the in-frame clones, and not every one. This sample yields roughly 460,000 clones, of which roughly 89% are seen a single time; 0.8% to 0.85% belongs to the top ten. Source material: peripheral blood. The origin of the receptors is a man between 18 and 29 years old with COVID-19, enrolled during active disease.

V gene TRBV19 combines with J gene TRBJ2-5; 7 bases align to TRBD2. Trimming at V came to 3 bases and at J to 3 bases, leaving 7 bases not matched to a gene. The CDR3 totals 15 residues. Germline CDR1 and CDR2: LNHDA and SQIVND (reference sequence). CDR3 sequence (DNA): TGTGCCAGTAGTATGGAAGCGGGAAGAGAAGAGACCCAGTACTTC. Translating gives CASSMEAGREETQYF. The full variable domain, completed using reference TRBV19 and TRBJ2-5, is DGGITQSPKYLFRKEGQNVTLSCEQNLNHDAMYWYRQDPGQGLRLIYYSQIVNDFQKGDIAEGYSVSREKKESFPLTVTSAQKNPTAFYLCASSMEAGREETQYFGPGTRLLVL.

The table lists this clone with a few counts. CDR3 protein: CASSESFPGRTYGYTF. CDR3 sequence (DNA): TGTGCCAGCAGTGAATCATTCCCCGGACGGACTTATGGCTACACCTTC. The gene calls are TRBV6-1 and TRBJ1-2; D is unclear. V was shortened by 2 bases and J by 5 bases, with 18 bases between the two germline ends. Germline V gene sequence: CDR1 MNHNS, CDR2 SASEGT. CDR3 length: 16 amino acids.

J is TRBJ1-3 and V is TRBV7-9, with 9 bases fitting TRBD1. In germline, CDR1 is SEHNR, CDR2 FQNEAQ (reference sequence). The junction had 4 bases not matched to a gene; V was cut back by 4 bases and J by 6 bases. This CDR3 is built from 14 residues. The CDR3 protein is CASSSQGASNTIYF. Written as DNA, the CDR3 is TGTGCCAGCAGCTCACAGGGGGCTTCAAACACCATATATTTT.

This chain links TRBV19 with TRBJ1-5, with a possible D match to TRBD1 (6 bases). The CDR3 has 13 residues. Germline V gene lookup returns CDR1 LNHDA and CDR2 SQIVND (reference sequence). With 5 bases removed from V and 7 bases from J, the gap between germline ends came to 12 bases. For the CDR3, the DNA is TGTGCCAGTAGTTTGACAGGTATGCAGCCCCAGCATTTT. It is translated as CASSLTGMQPQHF.

The chain is built from TRBV1 and TRBJ2-7; TRBD2 is taken as the D call from the table, unchecked against the DNA. TRBV1 is recorded as a pseudogene. CDR3 size: 16 residues. The CDR3 sequence: CTSSHRCLAYYYEQYF. The DNA of the CDR3 is TGCACCAGCAGCCATCGATGCCTAGCGTATTATTACGAGCAGTACTTC.